This T cell receptor beta chain was identified in a study of tumor-infiltrating lymphocytes in primary liver carcinoma. At the level of the study: Stage T1-T3 N0M0 and a size of 4.2 to 10 cm characterized the tumors.

Synthesis of TCR beta cDNA was carried out from about 0.55 ug total RNA with a constant-region primer. The TCR beta library was amplified through three nested multiplex PCR rounds in a modified ARM-PCR procedure. TCRdb reprocessed the multiplex PCR reads via MiXCR and lists one record per CDR3 protein. This repertoire shows 95,000 to 150,000 distinct CDR3 sequences, 50% to 80% found once; its top ten account for around 8.4%. Study-level points and caveats: Tumor top-250-clone fraction significantly exceeded that of blood (p = 0.039).

This clonotype has a single count. What it recognizes is unknown. The conserved final phenylalanine or tryptophan is absent from the CDR3, which likely points to a read error. It is unclear where the CDR3 begins or ends on the DNA, so no DNA is shown, and the CDR3 is as TCRdb lists it. Extraction of RNA together with DNA used roughly 20-32 mg of unsorted bulk tissue. Surgical resection treated primary liver carcinoma in the patients. The sequencing input was liver tumor tissue from sampling region 3. The sample's subset: tumor region T3, left-lateral pole. The receptor was derived from a woman in her fifties or sixties with primary liver carcinoma and hepatitis B virus infection.

CDR3 region: CASSKGDRVSRNIQYL. The chain carries TRBV21-1 and TRBJ2-4; TRBD1 is taken as the D call from the table, unchecked against the DNA. TRBV21-1 is a listed pseudogene. The CDR3 length equals 16 residues, ends included.